A selection of T cell receptor beta chains follows, all from one sample in a study of tumor-infiltrating lymphocytes in primary liver carcinoma. MiXCR, run by TCRdb on the multiplex PCR reads, gives a single entry per CDR3 protein. Altogether some 87,000 distinct CDR3 sequences are present, about 70% being singletons, with the ten largest covering around 30%. Sequences were obtained from tumor-adjacent normal liver tissue. Receptors were obtained from a man aged 35 to 55 with primary liver carcinoma and hepatitis B virus infection. Both conserved end residues are part of each CDR3. The D gene is left open where the match is weak. Size values are once, few and many counts, or a class for expanded clones, and some rows have none.

clone_size,v_call,j_call,d_call,cdr3_nt,cdr3_aa
NA,TRBV6-6,TRBJ1-6,NA,TGTGTCAGCATCTCAATCGATAATTCACCCCTCCACTTT,CVSISIDNSPLHF
NA,TRBV29-1,TRBJ2-7,NA,TGCGGCGAAAGGGTTGCCTACGAGCAGTACTTC,CGERVAYEQYF
NA,TRBV6-4,TRBJ2-1,NA,TGTGCCAGCAGTGACAGCCCGGACTCTATGGGAAATGAGCAGTTCTTC,CASSDSPDSMGNEQFF
NA,TRBV11-2,TRBJ2-7,NA,TGTGCCAGCAACCAGGACTACGGTATAAGGAGCTCCTGCGAGCTGTACTTC,CASNQDYGIRSSCELYF
NA,TRBV6-5,TRBJ1-3,TRBD1,TGTGCCAGCAGTTACTTGGGACAGAGCAGCTCTGGAAACACCATAAATTTT,CASSYLGQSSSGNTINF
NA,TRBV6-5,TRBJ2-1,NA,TGCGCCAGCAGGGAATACAGGAGCTCCTACAATAAGCTGTTCTTC,CASREYRSSYNKLFF
once,TRBV14,TRBJ2-7,NA,TGTGCCAGCAGCCACCGGGACTTTGGGACACCCAGCTCCTACGAGCAGTACTTC,CASSHRDFGTPSSYEQYF
many,TRBV4-1,TRBJ2-3,NA,TGCGCCAGCAGCCAAGATATACTAGCTTTGGATACGCAGTATTTT,CASSQDILALDTQYF
NA,TRBV30,TRBJ2-1,NA,TGTGCCTGGAGTGTATCCCACAGTGAGCAGTTCTTC,CAWSVSHSEQFF
NA,TRBV7-9,TRBJ2-3,TRBD2,TGTGCCAGCAGCTTCGGGCGGGAGACAGATACGCAGTGTTTT,CASSFGRETDTQCF
NA,TRBV11-2,TRBJ2-5,NA,TGTGACAGCAGCTTAGCAGGGGAGGAGACCCAATACTTC,CDSSLAGEETQYF
few,TRBV7-2,TRBJ1-5,NA,TGTGCCAGCAGCTTGGGACAAGACCAGCCCCAGCATTTT,CASSLGQDQPQHF
NA,TRBV24-1,TRBJ2-1,NA,TGTGCCACCAGTGACCAGACTAGGGGCGACAATGAGCAGTTCTTC,CATSDQTRGDNEQFF
once,TRBV11-2,TRBJ2-3,NA,TGTGCCAGCAGCTTAGTCGGTGCGGGGTCGGGTGTAGATACGCAGTATTTT,CASSLVGAGSGVDTQYF
NA,TRBV6-5,TRBJ2-3,NA,TGTGCCGGCAGGAGACAGGTTTATAGCAATCAGCCCCAGTATTTT,CAGRRQVYSNQPQYF
NA,TRBV11-2,TRBJ2-5,NA,TGCGCTAGCAGATCCCGGGACTCGGCACACCGAGAGACCCAGTACTTC,CASRSRDSAHRETQYF
many,TRBV12-3/TRBV12-4,TRBJ1-4,TRBD1,TGTGCCAGCAGTCTTCAGGGGGCGGGCGAAAAACTGTTTTTT,CASSLQGAGEKLFF
NA,TRBV6-1,TRBJ2-3,TRBD2,TGTACCAGCAGTCCATATGAAACGAGGCTAGCGGGAGCGAATACGCACTATTTT,CTSSPYETRLAGANTHYF
NA,TRBV11-2,TRBJ2-4,NA,TGTGCCAGGAGCTTGGGAGGGGGAAACGGCATTCAGTACTTC,CARSLGGGNGIQYF
many,TRBV5-6,TRBJ2-7,TRBD2,TGTGCCAGCAGCTTACTAGCGGGTCCAATCTCCTACGAGCAGTACTTC,CASSLLAGPISYEQYF
NA,TRBV29-1,TRBJ1-2,NA,TGCAGCGTTGATGGAGGCAGGGGCCAAAACTATGGCTACACCTTC,CSVDGGRGQNYGYTF
many,TRBV4-2,TRBJ2-7,TRBD2,TGTGCCAGCAGCCCCCCCACTAGCGGGACCCCGAGGGAGCAGTACTTC,CASSPPTSGTPREQYF
NA,TRBV11-3,TRBJ2-2,TRBD2,TGTGCCAGCAGCCCCACTAGCGGGACGAAGACCGGGGAGCTGTATTTT,CASSPTSGTKTGELYF
NA,TRBV6-5,TRBJ2-7,NA,TGTGCCAGCAGTGGGGAAGTACGAAGCTCCTACGAGCAGTATTTC,CASSGEVRSSYEQYF
NA,TRBV7-8,TRBJ2-5,NA,TGTGCCCGCAGCCAATCACAGGGCCAAGAGACCCAGTACTTC,CARSQSQGQETQYF
medium-sized,TRBV11-1,TRBJ2-1,NA,TGTGCCAGCAGCTTAGGGCCCGCCAATGAGCAGTTCTTC,CASSLGPANEQFF
many,TRBV10-3,TRBJ2-5,NA,TGTGCCATCAGTCTGGACAAACAGACCCAGTACTTC,CAISLDKQTQYF
NA,TRBV11-3,TRBJ2-1,NA,TGTGCCAGCAGCTCAGTTGGGCAGGGCAATGGACAGTTCTTC,CASSSVGQGNGQFF
many,TRBV4-2,TRBJ1-5,NA,TGTGCCAGCAGCCAAATAGAGACGCGGCAGCCCCAGCATTTT,CASSQIETRQPQHF
NA,TRBV11-2,TRBJ1-5,NA,TGTGCCAACAGCGGGACAAGGGGGAGCAATCAGCCCCAGCATTTT,CANSGTRGSNQPQHF
NA,TRBV12-3/TRBV12-4,TRBJ2-7,TRBD2,TGTGCCAACAGTTTATCGACTAGCGGGATGTACGAGCAATACTTC,CANSLSTSGMYEQYF
NA,TRBV11-2,TRBJ2-2,TRBD1,TGTGCTAGCAGCCCCCGTCGACAGGGAAGAGACACCCGGGAGCTGTTTTTT,CASSPRRQGRDTRELFF
NA,TRBV4-1,TRBJ2-7,TRBD2,TGCACCAGCACCCTCACTAGCGGGTACTTTTCCACCTACGAGCAATACTTC,CTSTLTSGYFSTYEQYF
NA,TRBV11-2,TRBJ2-1,NA,TGTGCCAGCAGTTTAGAGGTGGGAGCTAAACAGTTCTTC,CASSLEVGAKQFF
NA,TRBV11-3,TRBJ2-1,NA,TGTGCCAGCAGCTTAGATGGGCTTGGTCCGTACAAAGAGCAGTTCTTC,CASSLDGLGPYKEQFF
NA,TRBV29-1,TRBJ2-3,NA,TGCAGCGTTGGTTCGGACGCCAGCACAGATACGCAGTACTTT,CSVGSDASTDTQYF
NA,TRBV29-1,TRBJ2-1,NA,TGCTGCGTTGGAACTAGCAAGGATGAGCAGTTCTTC,CCVGTSKDEQFF
NA,TRBV11-2,TRBJ2-1,NA,TGTACCAGCAGCTTAGAGGTGGGGGCAGGGCTCTACAATGAGCAGTTCTTC,CTSSLEVGAGLYNEQFF
NA,TRBV29-1,TRBJ2-2,NA,TGCAGCGTCTATTCTAGAAGCACCGGGGAGCTGTTTTTT,CSVYSRSTGELFF
NA,TRBV5-1,TRBJ2-3,TRBD2,TGCGCCAGCAGCTTGGAGACTAGCGTCAGCACAGATACGCAGTATTTT,CASSLETSVSTDTQYF
NA,TRBV4-2,TRBJ2-2,TRBD1,TGTGCTAGCAGAGAGGACAGGGGCGCCAACACCGGGGAGCTGTTTTTT,CASREDRGANTGELFF
NA,TRBV11-2,TRBJ2-5,NA,TGTGCCAGCAAGCGACATGGAGAGACCCAGTACTTC,CASKRHGETQYF
NA,TRBV11-2,TRBJ2-1,NA,TGTGCCAGGAGCTTAGAAGGGGCTCACAATGAGCAGTTCTTT,CARSLEGAHNEQFF
NA,TRBV11-2,TRBJ2-2,NA,TGTGCCAGCAGCTTAGAGTTTGTCAGGGAGCTGTTTTTT,CASSLEFVRELFF
many,TRBV12-3/TRBV12-4,TRBJ2-1,NA,TGTGCCAGCATGTCTAGGGAACAGCTTAGGCAGTTCTTC,CASMSREQLRQFF
few,TRBV24-1,TRBJ2-7,NA,TGTGCCACCAGTGATCACCGGGACACGGTAGTTAGTGAGCAGTACTTC,CATSDHRDTVVSEQYF
NA,TRBV29-1,TRBJ2-3,TRBD2,TGCAGTGTTGGGACTAGCGGGGGCACAGATATGCAGTATTTT,CSVGTSGGTDMQYF
NA,TRBV6-1,TRBJ2-7,TRBD1,TGTGCCAGCGGTGAAGCCCCAGGACAGGGCTACGAGCAGTACTTC,CASGEAPGQGYEQYF
NA,TRBV7-8,TRBJ2-3,TRBD2,TGTGCCAGCAGCTTAGTGACGGGACTAGCGAGCACAGATACGCGGCATTTT,CASSLVTGLASTDTRHF
NA,TRBV29-1,TRBJ2-7,NA,TGCAGCGTTAAAGATCAAGAGGCCACCTCTTCCTACGAGGAGTACTTC,CSVKDQEATSSYEEYF
NA,TRBV12-3/TRBV12-4,TRBJ2-7,NA,TGCGCCAGCAGTAGGACTGAAGCTTCCTGCGAGCAGTACTTC,CASSRTEASCEQYF
NA,TRBV9,TRBJ2-1,TRBD2,TGTGCCAGCAGCTCATCCGGGACTAGGTTGGGTGAGCAGTTCTTC,CASSSSGTRLGEQFF
NA,TRBV6-7,TRBJ2-3,TRBD2,TGTGCCAGCAGTTACTTTATAGCGGGAGGGCTGTCCATAGATATGCAGTATTTT,CASSYFIAGGLSIDMQYF
NA,TRBV12-2,TRBJ2-7,NA,TGTGCAGGTCGCTTAGACACCCCCAACCGGTTCAATGAGCAGTACTTC,CAGRLDTPNRFNEQYF
NA,TRBV7-9,TRBJ2-2,NA,TGTGCCAGCAGCTTGCAGGGAAGTGGGGAGCTGTTTTTT,CASSLQGSGELFF
many,TRBV28,TRBJ2-3,NA,TGTGCCAGCAGTTTGGCAGTAAGGGATACGCAGTATTTT,CASSLAVRDTQYF
NA,TRBV6-5,TRBJ1-4,NA,TGTGCCAGCAGGATACAGATCGGGGTGGGTGAAAAACTGTACTTT,CASRIQIGVGEKLYF
once,TRBV12-3/TRBV12-4,TRBJ1-4,NA,TGTGCCGGCAGCCCCCCCGATGCCGGTTCGCACGAAAAACTGTTTTTT,CAGSPPDAGSHEKLFF
NA,TRBV7-9,TRBJ2-3,NA,TGTGCCAGCGGTTACACCGCGGGAATGTTAGATACGCAGTATTTT,CASGYTAGMLDTQYF